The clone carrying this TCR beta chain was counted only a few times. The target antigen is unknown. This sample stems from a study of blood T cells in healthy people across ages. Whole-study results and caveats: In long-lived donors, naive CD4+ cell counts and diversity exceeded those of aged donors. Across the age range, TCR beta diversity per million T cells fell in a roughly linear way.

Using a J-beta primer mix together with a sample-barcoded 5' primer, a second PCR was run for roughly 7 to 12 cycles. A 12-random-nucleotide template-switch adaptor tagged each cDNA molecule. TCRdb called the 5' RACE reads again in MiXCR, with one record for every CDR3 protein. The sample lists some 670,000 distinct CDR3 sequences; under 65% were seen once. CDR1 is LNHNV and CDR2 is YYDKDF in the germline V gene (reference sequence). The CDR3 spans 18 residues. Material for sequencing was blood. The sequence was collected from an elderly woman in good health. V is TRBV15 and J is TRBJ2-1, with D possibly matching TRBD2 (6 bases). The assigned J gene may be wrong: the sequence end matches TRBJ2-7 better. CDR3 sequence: CATSKGSHLALTYNEQYF. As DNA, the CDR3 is TGTGCCACCAGCAAGGGGTCCCATCTAGCGCTCACCTACAATGAGCAGTACTTC.